This is a list of T cell receptor beta chains from one sample in a study of cytomegalovirus exposure and HLA in healthy donors. Assay: immunoSEQ multiplex PCR; the TCRdb copy retains only in-frame clones and omits some. Of roughly 330,000 clones listed, roughly 87% are singletons. Sequenced input: PBMCs. The receptors here all came from a woman aged 25 to 39 in good health and CMV-seropositive. The CDR3 runs from the conserved cysteine through the conserved F or W. Each record gives: clone size, J gene, D gene, V gene, CDR3 protein, CDR3 DNA. A D gene is named only where the DNA matches it firmly. Size is stated for part of the rows, as once, few or many counts, or as a class when the clone is expanded.

once | TRBJ2-2 | TRBD1 | TRBV29-1 | CSVDWTGSNTGELFF | TGCAGCGTTGACTGGACAGGTTCGAACACCGGGGAGCTGTTTTTT
. | TRBJ2-1 | . | TRBV15 | CATGNLFTDEQFF | TGTGCCACCGGGAATCTCTTTACGGATGAGCAGTTCTTC
once | TRBJ2-7 | . | TRBV5-4 | CASSFRASYEQYF | TGTGCCAGCAGCTTTCGGGCCTCCTACGAGCAGTACTTC
. | TRBJ2-7 | . | TRBV5-6 | CASSLVADYEQYF | TGTGCCAGCAGCTTGGTAGCAGACTACGAGCAGTACTTC
. | TRBJ2-2 | . | TRBV2 | CASSEVRNTGELFF | TGTGCCAGCAGTGAGGTCAGGAACACCGGGGAGCTGTTTTTT
. | TRBJ1-2 | . | TRBV4-3 | CASSQERGTVYGYTF | TGCGCCAGCAGCCAAGAACGCGGGACGGTATATGGCTACACCTTC
. | TRBJ2-3 | . | TRBV2 | CASKGNSYTDTQYF | TGTGCCAGCAAGGGTAACTCTTACACAGATACGCAGTATTTT
. | TRBJ2-1 | TRBD2 | TRBV9 | CASSVLAGGLSNEQFF | TGTGCCAGCAGCGTTCTAGCGGGAGGGCTTTCGAATGAGCAGTTCTTC
. | TRBJ2-3 | . | TRBV5-1 | CASSLGWSSGTTDTQYF | TGCGCCAGCAGCTTGGGATGGTCGAGCGGAACCACAGATACGCAGTATTTT
few | TRBJ1-2 | . | TRBV4-3 | CASSQARANYGYTF | TGCGCCAGCAGCCAAGCGAGGGCTAACTATGGCTACACCTTC
. | TRBJ2-5 | . | TRBV7-6 | CASSFSEKETQYF | TGTGCCAGCAGCTTCTCGGAAAAAGAGACCCAGTACTTC
once | TRBJ2-1 | TRBD2 | TRBV4-3 | CASSPDSGSNNEQFF | TGCGCCAGCAGCCCTGATAGCGGGAGTAACAATGAGCAGTTCTTC
. | TRBJ1-5 | . | TRBV7-9 | CASSLAVGQRGNQPQHF | TGTGCCAGCAGCTTAGCAGTGGGGCAGAGGGGCAATCAGCCCCAGCATTTT
few | TRBJ1-1 | TRBD1 | TRBV7-2 | CASSLRWRQGGTEAFF | TGTGCCAGCAGCTTACGGTGGCGACAGGGAGGCACTGAAGCTTTCTTT
. | TRBJ2-7 | . | TRBV5-4 | CASSQGSEQYF | TGTGCCAGCAGTCAGGGTAGCGAGCAGTACTTC
. | TRBJ2-7 | TRBD2 | TRBV6-5 | CASSYNGAGGGSEQYF | TGTGCCAGCAGTTACAATGGGGCGGGGGGCGGCTCAGAGCAGTACTTC
. | TRBJ2-1 | . | TRBV5-1 | CASSWGTINNEQFF | TGCGCCAGCAGCTGGGGGACAATAAACAATGAGCAGTTCTTC
. | TRBJ1-2 | . | TRBV5-6 | CASSLFVPLAGVPGGYTF | TGTGCCAGCAGCTTATTTGTACCACTTGCAGGGGTCCCGGGTGGCTACACCTTC
. | TRBJ2-3 | . | TRBV5-4 | CASSGHSYTDTQYF | TGTGCCAGCTCCGGCCACTCCTACACAGATACGCAGTATTTT
. | TRBJ1-2 | . | TRBV6-6 | CASSYSPAAYGYTF | TGTGCCAGCAGTTACTCTCCTGCTGCCTATGGCTACACCTTC
. | TRBJ2-2 | . | TRBV6-1 | CASSVAPGDTGELFF | TGTGCCAGCAGTGTGGCCCCCGGGGACACCGGGGAGCTGTTTTTT
once | TRBJ2-1 | . | TRBV6-7 | CASSYGIRGVNEQFF | TGTGCCAGCAGTTACGGTATTAGAGGGGTCAATGAGCAGTTCTTC